This record concerns one T cell receptor (beta chain) sequence. Its antigen is unknown. CDR1 and CDR2 from the germline V gene are SGHTA and FQGNSA. V was shortened by 0 bases and J by 1 base, with 10 bases between the two germline ends. This CDR3 region has 16 residues. These data originate in a study of OX40 agonist ivuxolimab in advanced cancers. Across the study: Hepatocellular carcinoma, melanoma, renal cell or head and neck cancer was diagnosed in the dose-escalation patients. Points from the study as a whole: The authors also found low normalized T-cell clonal expansion in some nonresponders.

Sequenced by immunoSEQ multiplex PCR; TCRdb stores in-frame clones only, minus some. The sample has 55,000 to 75,000 clones, roughly nine tenths seen once. This TCR was sampled from an adult with an advanced solid tumor such as melanoma, head and neck, liver or kidney cancer. The sequenced sample was CD4+ or CD8+ T cells sorted from blood, obtained in a trial of the OX40 agonist ivuxolimab. The chain is built from TRBV7-2 and TRBJ2-1; maybe TRBD1 (6 bases). The CDR3 coding sequence is TGTGCCAGCAGCTTAGCTATAAGGGGGTCCTACAATGAGCAGTTCTTC. Its protein is CASSLAIRGSYNEQFF.